This entry describes one T cell receptor (beta chain). The read halts 3 residues ahead of the CDR3 end, with the missing end drawn from the germline J gene. The data were obtained in a study of T cells in women clearing cervical HPV infection. Libraries were prepared by immunoSEQ multiplex PCR; TCRdb keeps only in-frame clonotypes and omits some of them. The sample table sets out about 22,000 clones. V gave up 7 bases and J gave up 2 bases, with 15 bases separating them. The CDR3 totals 16 residues. The germline V gene encodes CDR1 LNHDA and CDR2 SQIVND (reference sequence). The V call is TRBV19, the J call TRBJ1-6; D remains unclear. This clonotype originated in a woman between 18 and 75 years old with a cervical HPV16 infection that either progressed to CIN3+ or cleared (not recorded which). Sequencing was done on a sample of blood buffy coat. Partial CDR3 DNA: TGTGCCAGTAAACTCAACCCCGCGGCCTATAATTCACCC. It translates to CASKLNPAAYNSP. The whole CDR3 region reads CASKLNPAAYNSPLHF.